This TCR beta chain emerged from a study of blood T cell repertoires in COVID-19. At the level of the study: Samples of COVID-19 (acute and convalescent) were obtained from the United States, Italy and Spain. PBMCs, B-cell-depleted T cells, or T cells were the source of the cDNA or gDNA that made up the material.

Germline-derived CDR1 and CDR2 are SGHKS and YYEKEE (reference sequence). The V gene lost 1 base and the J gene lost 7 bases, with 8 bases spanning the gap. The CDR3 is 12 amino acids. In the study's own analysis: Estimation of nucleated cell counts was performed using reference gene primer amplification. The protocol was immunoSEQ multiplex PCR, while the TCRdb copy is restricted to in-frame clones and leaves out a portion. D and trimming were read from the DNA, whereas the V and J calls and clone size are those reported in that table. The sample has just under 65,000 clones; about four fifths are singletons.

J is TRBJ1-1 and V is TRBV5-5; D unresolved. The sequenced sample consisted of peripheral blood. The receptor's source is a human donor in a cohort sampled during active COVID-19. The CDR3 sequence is CASSLHRREAFF. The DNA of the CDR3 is TGTGCCAGCAGCTTGCACAGACGTGAAGCTTTCTTT.